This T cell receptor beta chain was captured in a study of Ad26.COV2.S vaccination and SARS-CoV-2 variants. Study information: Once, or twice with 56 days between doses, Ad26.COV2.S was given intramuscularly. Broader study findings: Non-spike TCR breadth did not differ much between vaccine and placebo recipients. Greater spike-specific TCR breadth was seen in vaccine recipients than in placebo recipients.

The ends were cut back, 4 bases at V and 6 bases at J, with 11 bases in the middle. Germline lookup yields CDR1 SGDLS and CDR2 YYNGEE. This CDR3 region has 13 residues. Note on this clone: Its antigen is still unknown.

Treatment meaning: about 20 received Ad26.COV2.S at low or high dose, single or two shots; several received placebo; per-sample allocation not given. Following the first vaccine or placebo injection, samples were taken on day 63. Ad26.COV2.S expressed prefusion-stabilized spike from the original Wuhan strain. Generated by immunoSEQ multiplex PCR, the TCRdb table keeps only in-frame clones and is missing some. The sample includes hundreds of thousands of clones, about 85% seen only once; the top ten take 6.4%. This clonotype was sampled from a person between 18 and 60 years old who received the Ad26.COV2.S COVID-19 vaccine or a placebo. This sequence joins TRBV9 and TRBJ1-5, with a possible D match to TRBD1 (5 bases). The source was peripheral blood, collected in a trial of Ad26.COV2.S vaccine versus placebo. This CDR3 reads CASSSGGGQPQHF. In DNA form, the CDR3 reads TGTGCCAGCAGCTCCGGGGGGGGTCAGCCCCAGCATTTT.